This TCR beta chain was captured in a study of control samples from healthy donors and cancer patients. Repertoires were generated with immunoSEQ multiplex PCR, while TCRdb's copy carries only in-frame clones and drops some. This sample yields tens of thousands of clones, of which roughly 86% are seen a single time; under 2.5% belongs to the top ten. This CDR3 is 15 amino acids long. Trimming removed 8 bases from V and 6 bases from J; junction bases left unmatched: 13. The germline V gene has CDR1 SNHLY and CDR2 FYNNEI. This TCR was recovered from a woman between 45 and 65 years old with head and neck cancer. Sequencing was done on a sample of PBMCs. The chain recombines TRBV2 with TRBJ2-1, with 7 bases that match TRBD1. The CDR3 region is CASQDATGDTNEQFF. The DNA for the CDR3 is TGTGCCAGCCAGGACGCTACAGGGGATACCAATGAGCAGTTCTTC.